This T cell receptor (beta chain) derives from a study of human T cells and chemical hapten exposure. This clonotype was seen ten or more times. One entry per CDR3 protein results from TCRdb running MiXCR on the RACE reads. The repertoire holds 300,000 to 450,000 distinct CDR3 sequences, nearly 5% seen once, with under 3% in the top ten. The length of the CDR3 is 15 residues. Germline CDR1 reads SNHLY; CDR2 reads FYNNEI. V lost 1 base, J lost 0 bases, and 6 bases lay in between. Time point meaning: patch test 1, 2 weeks after DPC sensitization. Described treatment: therapeutic diphenylcyclopropenone sensitization with weekly scalp DPC.

The chain combines TRBV2 with TRBJ2-2; D gene ambiguous. This receptor was taken from a woman aged 45 to 65 with alopecia areata. Some clones in this sample may be carry-over from other donors' samples. This specimen consisted of whole blood, obtained in connection with sensitization to the hapten diphenylcyclopropenone (DPC). This CDR3 is CASSEGNSNTGELFF. The CDR3 DNA reads TGTGCCAGCAGTGAAGGCAATTCGAACACCGGGGAGCTGTTTTTT.